The 22 T cell receptor beta chains reported below all come from one sample, sequenced in a study of shared clonotypes between healthy human individuals. TCRdb's table, derived via immunoSEQ multiplex PCR, lists solely in-frame clones and lacks some. The table records around 530,000 clones, around 76% of them present only once. The sample taken for sequencing was PBMCs. The receptors were gathered from a middle-aged woman in good health. Some clones in this sample may be carry-over from other donors' samples.

Points on this clone: With a far larger clone one base away, a read error is the likely cause. The chain recombines TRBV5-1 with TRBJ2-5, with 12 bases aligning to TRBD1. This CDR3 has 17 residues. The germline CDR1 and CDR2 sequences are SGHRS and YFSETQ. CDR3 loop: CASSPRPGTGGLETQHF. DNA for the CDR3: TGCGCCAGCAGCCCGCGTCCCGGGACAGGGGGCCTCGAGACCCAGCACTTC.

CDR3: CASSFYDSRISGNTIYF. The CDR3 DNA reads TGTGCCAGCAGCTTTTACGACAGCCGTATCTCTGGAAACACCATATATTTT. V and J are TRBV7-8 and TRBJ1-3; a weak D match, TRBD1 (5 bases). CDR3 size: 17 residues. Trimming stripped 3 bases from V and 0 bases from J, with 15 bases between. Germline assignment: CDR1 SGHVS and CDR2 FQNEAQ.

This clone showed up many times. The same CDR3 is also encoded by other DNA sequences in this sample. The gene calls are TRBV29-1 and TRBJ2-5, with D unclear. The closer fit of TRBJ2-7 to the DNA end suggests the J call may be wrong. The germline gives CDR1 SQVTM, CDR2 ANQGSEA. This CDR3 contains 11 residues. In DNA, the CDR3 is TGCAGCGTTGATTCGGGTTACGAGCAGTACTTC. Translating gives CSVDSGYEQYF.

This clone was recorded only once. The chain links TRBV7-9 to TRBJ2-7; D gene uncertain. The ends were cut back, 5 bases at V and 2 bases at J, with 13 bases in the middle. This CDR3 comprises 14 residues. The germline V gene encodes CDR1 SEHNR and CDR2 FQNEAQ (reference sequence). The CDR3 region is CASSERIGPYEQYF. Here the CDR3 DNA reads TGTGCCAGCAGCGAGCGAATTGGACCCTACGAGCAGTACTTC.

The chain recombines TRBV7-2 with TRBJ2-3; TRBD1 agrees at 10 bases. The CDR3 loop spans 15 amino acids. The V and J ends lost 5 bases and 1 base, in that order; junction bases with no gene match: 3. CDR1 is SGHTA, CDR2 FQGNSA, per germline. The CDR3 region is CASSRQGAGTDTQYF. CDR3 bases: TGTGCCAGCAGCCGACAGGGGGCTGGCACAGATACGCAGTATTTT.

The genes are TRBV19 and TRBJ2-7, with 7 bases aligning to TRBD1. V lost 5 bases, J lost 1 base, and 5 bases stayed unmatched. The CDR3 consists of 14 residues. The germline CDR1 and CDR2 sequences are LNHDA and SQIVND (reference sequence). As DNA, the CDR3 is TGTGCCAGTAGTCTTGGGGGACAGTCCTACGAGCAGTACTTC. It codes for CASSLGGQSYEQYF. The variable domain in full, with the rest retrieved from reference TRBV19 and TRBJ2-7, is DGGITQSPKYLFRKEGQNVTLSCEQNLNHDAMYWYRQDPGQGLRLIYYSQIVNDFQKGDIAEGYSVSREKKESFPLTVTSAQKNPTAFYLCASSLGGQSYEQYFGPGTRLTVT.

V is TRBV5-5 and J is TRBJ1-2; TRBD1 is a possible D gene (5 bases). With 0 bases removed from V and 2 bases from J, the gap between germline ends came to 14 bases. This CDR3 is built from 16 residues. In germline, CDR1 is SGHKS, CDR2 YYEKEE (reference sequence). CDR3 in amino acids: CASSLADGHLNYGYTF. The CDR3 DNA follows: TGTGCCAGCAGCTTGGCCGACGGACATCTAAACTATGGCTACACCTTC.

CDR3 nucleotides: TGTGCCAGCAGGGGGACCCTCCTATACAATGAGCAGTTCTTC. Translated, it gives CASRGTLLYNEQFF. The rearrangement joins TRBV6-1 to TRBJ2-1; D tentatively reads TRBD1 or TRBD2 (5 bases each). The CDR3 runs 14 residues. V was shortened by 6 bases and J by 4 bases, with 13 bases between the two germline ends. Per the germline V gene, CDR1 is MNHNS and CDR2 is SASEGT.

This clone was picked up one time. V usage is TRBV6-1 and J usage is TRBJ2-3; tentatively, D is TRBD2 (6 bases). V lost 5 bases and J lost 5, with 11 bases in between. From germline, CDR1 is MNHNS and CDR2 SASEGT. This CDR3 is 13 amino acids long. CDR3 in DNA: TGTGCCAGCAGTAGGACTAATAGAGATACGCAGTATTTT. Translation gives CASSRTNRDTQYF.

A few counts support this clone. This chain joins TRBV4-3 and TRBJ2-3, with TRBD2 as a possible D gene (6 bases). The germline V gene encodes CDR1 LGHNA and CDR2 YSLEER. Deletions cut 0 bases from V and 5 bases from J, with 12 bases between. CDR3 length: 15 amino acids. CDR3 in DNA: TGCGCCAGCAGCCAAGATGGGCAGGAGGGAGATACGCAGTATTTT. The encoded protein is CASSQDGQEGDTQYF.

The CDR3 region is CASSLGPYQETQYF. CDR3 coding DNA: TGTGCCAGCAGCTTAGGACCGTACCAAGAGACCCAGTACTTC. This chain uses TRBV7-8 with TRBJ2-5; D ambiguous. V was trimmed by 1 base and J by 0 bases, leaving 6 bases between them. From germline, CDR1 is SGHVS and CDR2 FQNEAQ. This CDR3 has 14 amino acids.

This rearrangement joins TRBV2 to TRBJ2-2; D is perhaps TRBD1 (5 bases). The V and J ends lost 5 bases and 7 bases respectively, with 8 bases between them. Germline loops: CDR1 SNHLY, CDR2 FYNNEI. This CDR3 is built from 12 residues. The CDR3 reads CASSPQDGELFF. CDR3 bases: TGTGCCAGCAGTCCACAGGACGGGGAGCTGTTTTTT.

The rearrangement links TRBV7-9 to TRBJ2-1; 14 positions agree with TRBD2. V was pared by 5 bases and J by 12 bases, with 6 bases of the junction left unmatched. Germline CDR1 reads SEHNR; CDR2 reads FQNEAQ (reference sequence). CDR3 size: 14 residues. CDR3 coding DNA: TGTGCCAGCAGCGCGGGACTAGCGGGAGTATGGCAGTTCTTC. Translated: CASSAGLAGVWQFF.

This chain joins TRBV11-3 and TRBJ2-7, with unresolved D. The germline V gene encodes CDR1 SGHNT and CDR2 YENEEA. Deletions cut 1 base from V and 7 bases from J, with 17 bases between. The CDR3 totals 15 residues. The CDR3 sequence is CASSLADRIFKEQYF. The DNA for the CDR3 is TGTGCCAGCAGCTTAGCAGACCGTATTTTTAAGGAGCAGTACTTC. The full variable domain, with the rest looked up from reference TRBV11-3 and TRBJ2-7, is EAGVVQSPRYKIIEKKQPVAFWCNPISGHNTLYWYLQNLGQGPELLIRYENEEAVDDSQLPKDRFSAERLKGVDSTLKIQPAELGDSAVYLCASSLADRIFKEQYFGPGTRLTVT.

This chain joins TRBV27 and TRBJ2-2; a weak D match, TRBD1 (6 bases). The CDR3 runs to 14 residues. The V gene lost 4 bases and the J gene lost 5 bases, with 11 bases spanning the gap. Germline CDR1 reads MNHEY; CDR2 reads SMNVEV (reference sequence). CDR3 nucleotide sequence: TGTGCCAGCAGTTCGTCAGGGGTAACCGGGGAGCTGTTTTTT. This translates into CASSSSGVTGELFF.

V is TRBV7-8 and J is TRBJ2-1; 10 bases are shared with TRBD2. V was pared by 5 bases and J by 1 base, with 5 bases of the junction left unmatched. CDR3 length equals 16 residues. Germline loops: CDR1 SGHVS, CDR2 FQNEAQ. DNA of the CDR3: TGTGCCAGCAGCCCGACTAGCGGGCGTTCCTACAATGAGCAGTTCTTC. This codes for CASSPTSGRSYNEQFF. Variable domain in full (rest from reference TRBV7-8 and TRBJ2-1): GAGVSQSPRYKVAKRGQDVALRCDPISGHVSLFWYQQALGQGPEFLTYFQNEAQLDKSGLPSDRFFAERPEGSVSTLKIQRTQQEDSAVYLCASSPTSGRSYNEQFFGPGTRLTVL.

This chain connects TRBV7-3 to TRBJ2-5; 7 nucleotides agree with TRBD2. The CDR3 runs to 15 residues. The germline CDR1 and CDR2 sequences are SGHTA and FQGTGA. V lost 2 bases to trimming and J lost 5 bases; unmatched junction nucleotides: 8. CDR3 protein: CASSLSGTGGETQYF. The CDR3 nucleotides are TGTGCCAGCAGCTTATCTGGCACGGGAGGCGAGACCCAGTACTTC.

V is TRBV5-6 and J is TRBJ2-5, with 8 positions matching TRBD1. The CDR3 is 16 amino acids. Trimming cost V 4 bases and J 4 bases; bases outside gene matches: 12. Germline CDR1 is SGHDT and CDR2 is YYEEEE. The CDR3 nucleotides are TGTGCCAGCAGCCAAGACAGGGGTGGTGTCGCAGAGACCCAGTACTTC. Translated: CASSQDRGGVAETQYF.

V gene TRBV10-2 combines with J gene TRBJ2-7; no clear D. The CDR3 loop spans 15 amino acids. Germline V gives CDR1 WSHSY, CDR2 SAAADI. V lost 8 bases, J lost 3 bases, and 20 bases lay in between. CDR3 nucleotides: TGCGCCAGCGAGGACGCTAGTACCGTTTACTACGAGCAGTACTTC. Protein product: CASEDASTVYYEQYF.

The genes are TRBV10-2 and TRBJ1-1; 7 bases are shared with TRBD1. V was clipped by 3 bases and J by 2 bases; unmatched bases: 6. CDR3 size: 15 residues. The germline CDR1 and CDR2 sequences are WSHSY and SAAADI. CDR3 sequence reads: CASSDQGQINTEAFF. In DNA, the CDR3 is TGCGCCAGCAGTGACCAGGGACAGATTAACACTGAAGCTTTCTTT.

V usage is TRBV11-3 and J usage is TRBJ2-1, with TRBD1 as a possible D gene (5 bases). Trimming removed 5 bases from V and 6 bases from J, with 20 bases in between. Germline loops: CDR1 SGHNT, CDR2 YENEEA. The length of the CDR3 is 16 residues. CDR3 protein: CASSPGVGAGPNEQFF. CDR3 sequence (DNA): TGTGCCAGCAGCCCAGGAGTAGGGGCAGGACCCAATGAGCAGTTCTTC.

The rearrangement links TRBV6-5 to TRBJ1-2; 10 bases align to TRBD1. Germline values: CDR1 MNHEY, CDR2 SVGAGI. The CDR3 consists of 14 residues. With 2 bases clipped from V and 4 bases from J, the junction kept 1 base outside the gene matches. The CDR3 spells CASSYGTGVYGYTF. CDR3 sequence (DNA): TGTGCCAGCAGTTACGGGACAGGGGTCTATGGCTACACCTTC.